This TCR beta chain appears in the sequencing data of a study of T cell clusters in autoimmune cytopenias. TRB amplification used 250 ng of peripheral blood genomic DNA. TRB was amplified by touch-down multiplex PCR, primer pools A and B combined. TCRdb reprocessed the multiplex PCR reads and reports one entry per CDR3 protein, with no DNA. In all, the sample yields 6,500 to 8,000 distinct CDR3 sequences. This same sample was also taken into another study, of T cell repertoires in aging, cancer and after chemotherapy.

The source of this sequence is a human donor in good health. The specimen sequenced was peripheral blood.

CDR3 sequence: CASIEGTTSTDTQYF. The rearrangement links TRBV12-3 or TRBV12-4 to TRBJ2-3; TCRdb designates TRBD1, a call that cannot be tested without DNA. The CDR3 spans 15 residues.